These 27 T cell receptor beta chains were all obtained from the same sample, sequenced in a study of cytomegalovirus exposure and HLA in healthy donors (TCRdb year 2017). The method was the immunoSEQ multiplex PCR assay. For the multiplex PCR, a mixture combining 60 forward primers for TCR Vbeta segments and 13 reverse primers for TCR Jbeta segments was used. TCRdb holds this immuneACCESS table with in-frame rearrangements only. Some clones are missing; in checked studies, unresolved V genes explain under half, and the rest has no known cause. The sample table holds around 140,000 clones, of which about 74% were seen once. The ten largest clones take up 0.94% of the sample. The sample consisted of PBMCs. Source of these receptors: a woman aged 60-75 years in good health and CMV-seronegative.

This chain's CDR3 is CASSPNRGDQPQHF. CDR3 DNA sequence: TGTGCCAGCTCACCGAACAGGGGTGATCAGCCCCAGCATTTT. V is TRBV18 and J is TRBJ1-5; 7 bases are a match to TRBD1. CDR3 size: 14 residues. CDR1 and CDR2 from the germline V gene are KGHSH and LQKENI. The junction had 4 bases not matched to a gene; V was cut back by 3 bases and J by 5 bases.

This clone has more than one count but fewer than ten. This chain connects TRBV7-3 to TRBJ1-2; weak D call: TRBD1 (6 bases). Germline V gene lookup returns CDR1 SGHTA and CDR2 FQGTGA. The CDR3 spans 17 residues. V shed 5 bases and J shed 0 bases, with 19 bases lying between them. CDR3 in DNA: TGTGCCAGCAGCCTTTGGGGGGGCTCCGGTTCTAACTATGGCTACACCTTC. This gives the protein CASSLWGGSGSNYGYTF. The full variable domain, with the rest looked up from reference TRBV7-3 and TRBJ1-2, is GAGVSQTPSNKVTEKGKYVELRCDPISGHTALYWYRQSLGQGPEFLIYFQGTGAADDSGLPNDRFFAVRPEGSVSTLKIQRTERGDSAVYLCASSLWGGSGSNYGYTFGSGTRLTVV.

This clone was observed once. The chain is built from TRBV5-1 and TRBJ1-2; D gene unclear. V was pared by 0 bases and J by 1 base, with 4 bases between. Germline CDR1 SGHRS, CDR2 YFSETQ. This CDR3 has 13 residues. CDR3 in amino acids: CASSLELNYGYTF. DNA of the CDR3: TGCGCCAGCAGCTTGGAACTTAACTATGGCTACACCTTC.

V gene TRBV9 combines with J gene TRBJ2-2; TRBD1 aligns across 7 bases. J lost 5 bases, V lost 0 bases, and 10 bases had no gene match. This CDR3 contains 17 residues. Germline CDR1 is SGDLS and CDR2 is YYNGEE. The CDR3 sequence is CASSVVGGGLLTGELFF. The CDR3 DNA is TGTGCCAGCAGCGTAGTAGGGGGCGGACTGCTGACCGGGGAGCTGTTTTTT.

The genes are TRBV28 and TRBJ2-3; maybe TRBD2 (5 bases). The CDR3 runs to 13 residues. Germline V gives CDR1 MDHEN, CDR2 SYDVKM. V gave up 8 bases and J gave up 0 bases, with 9 bases separating them. The CDR3 protein is CASGRGSTDTQYF. For the CDR3, the DNA is TGTGCCAGCGGACGCGGGAGCACAGATACGCAGTATTTT. Drawing the rest from reference TRBV28 and TRBJ2-3, the complete variable domain is DVKVTQSSRYLVKRTGEKVFLECVQDMDHENMFWYRQDPGLGLRLIYFSYDVKMKEKGDIPEGYSVSREKKERFSLILESASTNQTSMYLCASGRGSTDTQYFGPGTRLTVL.

The chain employs TRBV28 and TRBJ2-1; 10 positions match TRBD2. Germline V gene sequence: CDR1 MDHEN, CDR2 SYDVKM. The CDR3 totals 14 residues. The J segment lost 3 bases and the V segment lost 5 bases, leaving 1 base of the junction unmatched. DNA of the CDR3: TGTGCCAGCAGTCTAGCGGGGGACTACAATGAGCAGTTCTTC. Protein product: CASSLAGDYNEQFF.

This sequence joins TRBV28 and TRBJ1-2; the D is unclear. Looked up from germline, CDR1 is MDHEN and CDR2 is SYDVKM. This CDR3 has 12 residues. V was shortened by 5 bases and J by 4 bases, with 8 bases between the two germline ends. CDR3 DNA: TGTGCCAGCAGTCCGGGGTCCTATGGCTACACCTTC. It specifies CASSPGSYGYTF.

J is TRBJ1-5 and V is TRBV19; D ambiguous. The CDR3 runs to 14 residues. V dropped 7 bases and J dropped 1 base, with 11 bases sitting between them. CDR1 and CDR2 from the germline V gene are LNHDA and SQIVND (reference sequence). CDR3 amino acids: CASISRHSNQPQHF. CDR3 in DNA: TGTGCCAGTATCAGCAGGCACAGCAATCAGCCCCAGCATTTT. Looking up the rest from reference TRBV19 and TRBJ1-5 gives the full variable domain: DGGITQSPKYLFRKEGQNVTLSCEQNLNHDAMYWYRQDPGQGLRLIYYSQIVNDFQKGDIAEGYSVSREKKESFPLTVTSAQKNPTAFYLCASISRHSNQPQHFGDGTRLSIL.

The chain links TRBV7-9 to TRBJ2-5; 12 bases line up with TRBD1. The V gene's germline CDR1 is SEHNR and CDR2 FQNEAQ (reference sequence). The CDR3 totals 16 residues. V lost 8 bases to trimming and J lost 1 base; unmatched junction nucleotides: 8. CDR3: CASVKGDRGLQETQYF. The CDR3 region has the DNA TGTGCCAGCGTCAAGGGGGACAGGGGGCTCCAAGAGACCCAGTACTTC.

V is TRBV28 and J is TRBJ2-1; D is unresolved. The CDR3 is 15 amino acids. Germline assignment: CDR1 MDHEN and CDR2 SYDVKM. V was shortened by 7 bases and J by 7 bases, with 20 bases between the two germline ends. CDR3 DNA sequence: TGTGCCAGCATTAATTCCGGCCAGGCTGCGAATGAGCAGTTCTTC. Protein sequence: CASINSGQAANEQFF.

Points on this clone: A read error may produce the germline difference seen at one junction end. The rearrangement links TRBV7-7 to TRBJ2-5, with no clear D. Germline V gives CDR1 SSHAT, CDR2 FNYEAQ (reference sequence). The CDR3 is 13 amino acids. This chain's CDR3 is CASSLGQQETQYF. The CDR3 DNA sequence: TGTGCTAGCAGCTTAGGGCAGCAAGAGACCCAGTACTTC.

The chain couples TRBV19 to TRBJ2-5, with a possible D match to TRBD2 (6 bases). The germline gives CDR1 LNHDA, CDR2 SQIVND (reference sequence). The CDR3 spans 12 residues. The V end was cut by 6 bases, the J end by 4 bases, with 9 bases between. CDR3 protein: CASREGRETQYF. In DNA form, the CDR3 reads TGTGCCAGTAGGGAGGGTCGAGAGACCCAGTACTTC.

This sequence joins TRBV2 and TRBJ2-5; no reliable D call. The V gene's germline CDR1 is SNHLY and CDR2 FYNNEI. Trimming took off 4 bases at V and 3 bases at J, with 3 bases between the two ends. This CDR3 has 11 amino acids. CDR3 residues: CASSGKETQYF. The CDR3 DNA is TGTGCCAGCAGTGGTAAAGAGACCCAGTACTTC.

This clone was seen only a few times. This chain connects TRBV5-6 to TRBJ2-3; 8 bases match TRBD2. The CDR3 consists of 15 residues. The J segment lost 2 bases and the V segment lost 4 bases, leaving 6 bases of the junction unmatched. CDR1 is SGHDT, CDR2 YYEEEE, per germline. CDR3: CASSPTSGLTDTQYF. CDR3 coding DNA: TGTGCCAGCAGCCCAACTAGCGGCCTCACAGATACGCAGTATTTT. Together with reference TRBV5-6 and TRBJ2-3, the CDR3 gives the full variable domain: DAGVTQSPTHLIKTRGQQVTLRCSPKSGHDTVSWYQQALGQGPQFIFQYYEEEERQRGNFPDRFSGHQFPNYSSELNVNALLLGDSALYLCASSPTSGLTDTQYFGPGTRLTVL.

The V call is TRBV5-6, the J call TRBJ2-5; no definite D call. The germline V gene encodes CDR1 SGHDT and CDR2 YYEEEE. This CDR3 has 14 residues. V lost 0 bases and J 2 bases, leaving 8 bases between the germline ends. The CDR3: CASSLDNTQETQYF. CDR3 nucleotides: TGTGCCAGCAGCTTGGATAACACGCAAGAGACCCAGTACTTC.

The chain links TRBV15 to TRBJ2-2; D is perhaps TRBD2 (5 bases). V lost 0 bases to trimming and J lost 1 base, with 18 bases between them. CDR1 is LNHNV, CDR2 YYDKDF, per germline (reference sequence). The CDR3 contains 19 residues. CDR3 sequence: CATSRDRAVGAGNTGELFF. DNA for the CDR3: TGTGCCACCAGCAGAGATCGCGCAGTGGGAGCTGGGAACACCGGGGAGCTGTTTTTT.

A few counts support this clone. The V and J genes are TRBV6-1 and TRBJ2-7; maybe TRBD1 (5 bases). Deletions cut 7 bases from V and 3 bases from J, with 16 bases between. The CDR3 is made up of 14 amino acids. Germline V gene sequence: CDR1 MNHNS, CDR2 SASEGT. In nucleotides, the CDR3 is TGTGCCAGCAAGTTCGCGCAGGGTGTCTACGAGCAGTACTTC. This sequence encodes CASKFAQGVYEQYF.

This clone was seen just once. Other DNA sequences in the same sample also yield this CDR3. The chain combines TRBV5-1 with TRBJ1-1; TRBD1 might be the D (6 bases). The V gene's germline CDR1 is SGHRS and CDR2 YFSETQ. V lost 0 bases and J lost 1, with 7 bases in between. This CDR3 has 14 residues. CDR3 bases: TGCGCCAGCAGCTTGGCACAGGGGAACACTGAAGCTTTCTTT. It specifies CASSLAQGNTEAFF.

The chain uses TRBV7-6 and TRBJ1-2, with 8 bases that match TRBD1. This CDR3 comprises 16 residues. V shed 5 bases and J 8 bases; nucleotides not matched to a gene: 16. CDR1 is SGHVS, CDR2 FNYEAQ, per germline. The DNA for the CDR3 is TGTGCCAGCAGCCCTTCCACTCCAGGGGGCATGTCAGGCTACACCTTC. Encoded protein: CASSPSTPGGMSGYTF. The full variable domain, with the rest looked up from reference TRBV7-6 and TRBJ1-2, is GAGVSQSPRYKVTKRGQDVALRCDPISGHVSLYWYRQALGQGPEFLTYFNYEAQQDKSGLPNDRFSAERPEGSISTLTIQRTEQRDSAMYRCASSPSTPGGMSGYTFGSGTRLTVV.

This chain uses TRBV18 with TRBJ2-3; maybe TRBD1 (5 bases). The CDR3 contains 13 residues. V was cut by 4 bases and J by 3 bases, with 8 bases left in between. Germline V gene data show CDR1 as KGHSH and CDR2 as LQKENI. Here the CDR3 DNA reads TGTGCCAGCTCACTCCCAGGGACAGATACGCAGTATTTT. Amino acid sequence: CASSLPGTDTQYF.

The CDR3 is CASSLASFTDTQYF. CDR3 nucleotides: TGCGCCAGCAGCTTGGCCTCGTTCACAGATACGCAGTATTTT. The rearrangement links TRBV5-1 to TRBJ2-3; no reliable D call. CDR3 length equals 14 residues. The V end lost 0 bases, the J end lost 2 bases, and 7 bases lay between the germline ends. Germline V gene sequence: CDR1 SGHRS, CDR2 YFSETQ.

The V and J genes are TRBV7-9 and TRBJ1-1; tentatively, D is TRBD1 (5 bases). The germline V gene encodes CDR1 SEHNR and CDR2 FQNEAQ (reference sequence). V was pared by 5 bases and J by 5 bases, with 12 bases between. The CDR3 contains 13 residues. The CDR3 region has the DNA TGTGCCAGCAGCCCGCCGGGGGGAACTGAAGCTTTCTTT. Translation: CASSPPGGTEAFF.

This clone was seen a single time. The CDR3 region is CASSLGGGGYEKLFF. The CDR3 DNA reads TGTGCCAGCAGTTTAGGGGGTGGGGGCTATGAAAAACTGTTTTTT. V and J are TRBV28 and TRBJ1-4; maybe TRBD1 (6 bases). This CDR3 region has 15 residues. In germline, CDR1 is MDHEN, CDR2 SYDVKM. With 2 bases removed from V and 6 bases from J, the gap between germline ends came to 13 bases.

V is TRBV5-1 and J is TRBJ2-3; D might be TRBD2 (5 bases). Trimming shortened V by 0 bases and J by 2 bases, and 7 bases separated the two germline ends. CDR3 length: 14 residues. From germline, CDR1 is SGHRS and CDR2 YFSETQ. The CDR3: CASSLVANTDTQYF. DNA for the CDR3: TGCGCCAGCAGCTTGGTAGCGAACACAGATACGCAGTATTTT.

CDR3: CASSLIPVGQGFQPQHF. CDR3 DNA: TGTGCCAGCAGTTTAATCCCAGTGGGGCAGGGATTTCAGCCCCAGCATTTT. The gene calls are TRBV27 and TRBJ1-5; possibly TRBD1 for D (5 bases). CDR1 and CDR2 from the germline V gene are MNHEY and SMNVEV (reference sequence). CDR3 size: 17 residues. The V end was cut by 2 bases, the J end by 6 bases, with 20 bases between.

The V call is TRBV5-4, the J call TRBJ2-3, with a possible D match to TRBD2 (5 bases). The V end lost 0 bases, the J end lost 3 bases, and 8 bases lay between the germline ends. CDR3 length: 14 amino acids. Germline CDR1 is SGHNT and CDR2 is YYREEE (reference sequence). Here the CDR3 reads CASSLGGSTDTQYF. The CDR3 nucleotides read TGTGCCAGCAGCTTGGGTGGGAGTACAGATACGCAGTATTTT. The full variable domain, with the rest looked up from reference TRBV5-4 and TRBJ2-3, is ETGVTQSPTHLIKTRGQQVTLRCSSQSGHNTVSWYQQALGQGPQFIFQYYREEENGRGNFPPRFSGLQFPNYSSELNVNALELDDSALYLCASSLGGSTDTQYFGPGTRLTVL.

The rearrangement uses TRBV28 and TRBJ1-2; 7 bases map to TRBD1. Germline-derived CDR1 and CDR2 are MDHEN and SYDVKM. The J segment lost 3 bases and the V segment lost 5 bases, leaving 12 bases of the junction unmatched. This CDR3 region has 16 residues. In DNA form, the CDR3 reads TGTGCCAGCAGTCCAACAAACAGGGGCACGGACTATGGCTACACCTTC. Amino acids: CASSPTNRGTDYGYTF.